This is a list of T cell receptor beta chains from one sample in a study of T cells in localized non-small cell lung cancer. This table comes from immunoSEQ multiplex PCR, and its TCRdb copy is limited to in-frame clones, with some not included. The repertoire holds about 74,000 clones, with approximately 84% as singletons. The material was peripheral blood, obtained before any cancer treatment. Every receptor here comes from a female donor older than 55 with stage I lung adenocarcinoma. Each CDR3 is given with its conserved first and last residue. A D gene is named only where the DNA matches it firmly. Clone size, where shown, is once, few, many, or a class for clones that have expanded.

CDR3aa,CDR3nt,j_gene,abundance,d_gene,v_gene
CASSGGQGKSAAEAFF,TGTGCCAGCAGCGGGGGACAGGGGAAATCGGCGGCGGAAGCTTTCTTT,TRBJ1-1,few,TRBD1,TRBV9
CASSQGLAGGGYEQYF,TGTGCCAGTAGCCAGGGACTAGCGGGAGGGGGCTACGAGCAGTACTTC,TRBJ2-7,-,TRBD2,TRBV19
CAIRLQGEGSPLHF,TGTGCCATCAGGCTACAGGGTGAAGGCTCACCCCTCCACTTT,TRBJ1-6,-,-,TRBV10-3
CASSSGQAGNSPLHF,TGTGCCAGCAGCAGTGGACAGGCAGGGAATTCACCCCTCCACTTT,TRBJ1-6,-,TRBD1,TRBV5-6
CASSTRDRGSYNEQFF,TGTGCCAGCAGCACCCGGGACAGGGGATCCTACAATGAGCAGTTCTTC,TRBJ2-1,-,TRBD1,TRBV14
CASSQPSSGSGSEVETQYF,TGCGCCAGCAGCCAACCATCTTCGGGGAGCGGGAGTGAGGTCGAGACCCAGTACTTC,TRBJ2-5,-,TRBD2,TRBV4-1
CASSLLGVSNTEAFF,TGTGCCAGCAGTTTATTGGGGGTCTCGAACACTGAAGCTTTCTTT,TRBJ1-1,-,-,TRBV28
CASSIATGEAFF,TGTGCCAGTAGTATAGCTACAGGTGAAGCTTTCTTT,TRBJ1-1,-,-,TRBV19
CASSGSGGAHEQFF,TGCGCCAGCAGCGGTAGCGGGGGGGCCCATGAGCAGTTCTTC,TRBJ2-1,-,TRBD2,TRBV5-1
CASSPGRGESSSYNEQFF,TGCGCCAGCAGCCCAGGGCGGGGGGAGAGCAGCTCCTACAATGAGCAGTTCTTC,TRBJ2-1,once,TRBD2,TRBV5-1
CASSQELLAGRGEQYF,TGCGCCAGCAGCCAAGAGTTGCTAGCGGGAAGGGGAGAGCAGTACTTC,TRBJ2-7,once,TRBD2,TRBV4-1
CASSLKFGGYPYGYTF,TGTGCCAGCAGCTTAAAGTTCGGAGGATACCCCTATGGCTACACCTTC,TRBJ1-2,-,-,TRBV7-3
CASGRGQETQYF,TGTGCCAGCGGGAGGGGACAAGAGACCCAGTACTTC,TRBJ2-5,-,TRBD2,TRBV7-9
CASSFRGLYNEQFF,TGTGCCAGCAGCTTCCGCGGACTCTACAATGAGCAGTTCTTC,TRBJ2-1,-,-,TRBV9
CASSWGGVGELFF,TGTGCCAGCAGCTGGGGAGGAGTCGGGGAGCTGTTTTTT,TRBJ2-2,-,-,TRBV7-2
CASSPGLAGAVYNEQFF,TGTGCCAGCAGCCCGGGACTAGCGGGAGCTGTCTACAATGAGCAGTTCTTC,TRBJ2-1,-,TRBD2,TRBV11-2
CATSRDSGAGGSEQYF,TGTGCCACCAGCAGAGACTCAGGGGCGGGAGGTTCCGAGCAGTACTTC,TRBJ2-7,-,TRBD2,TRBV15
CASSLGGQPNEKLFF,TGTGCCAGCAGCTTAGGGGGACAGCCCAATGAAAAACTGTTTTTT,TRBJ1-4,-,TRBD1,TRBV7-2
CASSLGPGNQETQYF,TGTGCCAGCAGCTTAGGTCCGGGGAACCAAGAGACCCAGTACTTC,TRBJ2-5,-,-,TRBV11-3
CASRYKAQGYYGYTF,TGTGCCAGCAGGTATAAAGCACAGGGGTACTATGGCTACACCTTC,TRBJ1-2,-,TRBD1,TRBV27
CASSERARGLGGYTF,TGTGCCAGCAGTGAAAGGGCCAGGGGGCTTGGTGGCTACACCTTC,TRBJ1-2,once,TRBD1,TRBV2
CASRRTGDSNQPQHF,TGTGCCAGTAGACGGACAGGGGATAGCAATCAGCCCCAGCATTTT,TRBJ1-5,-,TRBD1,TRBV19
CASSFGQPNEKLFF,TGTGCCAGCAGTTTTGGACAGCCTAATGAAAAACTGTTTTTT,TRBJ1-4,-,-,TRBV6-6
CASSVEEGTRANTGELFF,TGTGCCAGCAGCGTAGAGGAAGGGACAAGGGCGAACACCGGGGAGCTGTTTTTT,TRBJ2-2,-,-,TRBV9
CASSLDLGARLNGYTF,TGCGCCAGCAGCTTGGATCTGGGGGCGCGACTTAATGGCTACACCTTC,TRBJ1-2,few,-,TRBV5-1
CASSVRNRDRGGNEQFF,TGTGCCAGCAGCGTTCGTAACCGGGACAGAGGAGGGAATGAGCAGTTCTTC,TRBJ2-1,-,-,TRBV11-2
CASSLAANYYEQYF,TGTGCCAGCAGCTTAGCAGCGAACTACTACGAGCAGTACTTC,TRBJ2-7,-,-,TRBV7-9
CASRQAGGIGYTF,TGTGCCAGCCGTCAAGCGGGGGGGATTGGCTACACCTTC,TRBJ1-2,-,-,TRBV6-1
CASKRGNTEAFF,TGTGCCTCGAAGAGGGGGAACACTGAAGCTTTCTTT,TRBJ1-1,-,-,TRBV6-1
CASMGRETEAFF,TGTGCCAGTATGGGACGAGAGACTGAAGCTTTCTTT,TRBJ1-1,-,-,TRBV19
CASSKEISCLAGGPREQYF,TGTGCCAGCAGCAAAGAGATCTCGTGCCTAGCGGGAGGGCCGAGGGAGCAGTACTTC,TRBJ2-7,-,-,TRBV21-1
CASSLSGQSSGNTIYF,TGCGCCAGCAGCTTGTCGGGACAGAGCTCTGGAAACACCATATATTTT,TRBJ1-3,-,TRBD1,TRBV5-1
CASRREGYGYTF,TGTGCCAGCCGCAGGGAGGGGTATGGCTACACCTTC,TRBJ1-2,-,-,TRBV28
CASSLGKQETQYF,TGTGCCAGCAGTCTAGGGAAACAAGAGACCCAGTACTTC,TRBJ2-5,-,-,TRBV28
CASSQVLGDTQYF,TGTGCCAGCAGCCAAGTTCTCGGGGATACGCAGTATTTT,TRBJ2-3,-,-,TRBV4-2
CASSWGTGLEETQYF,TGTGCCAGCAGTTGGGGGACAGGCCTAGAGGAGACCCAGTACTTC,TRBJ2-5,-,TRBD1,TRBV5-4
CASSSGIGTDTQYF,TGTGCCAGCAGCTCGGGGATAGGCACAGATACGCAGTATTTT,TRBJ2-3,-,-,TRBV7-3
CASSELGLPAYEQYF,TGTGCCAGCAGTGAACTGGGGCTTCCAGCGTACGAGCAGTACTTC,TRBJ2-7,-,-,TRBV6-1
CASSLQGADTQYF,TGCGCCAGCAGCTTGCAGGGGGCAGATACGCAGTATTTT,TRBJ2-3,-,TRBD1,TRBV5-1
CASSFGVLTKNIQYF,TGTGCCAGCAGCTTTGGGGTACTAACCAAAAACATTCAGTACTTC,TRBJ2-4,-,-,TRBV5-6
CASRPGTGGSGNTIYF,TGTGCCAGCCGTCCCGGGACAGGGGGCTCTGGAAACACCATATATTTT,TRBJ1-3,-,TRBD1,TRBV11-2
CASSLPAGNGYTF,TGTGCCAGCAGCTTGCCCGCGGGGAATGGCTACACCTTC,TRBJ1-2,-,-,TRBV5-6
CASTWGVDYEQYF,TGTGCCAGCACCTGGGGGGTAGACTACGAGCAGTACTTC,TRBJ2-7,once,-,TRBV6-5
CASSLQGPNTEAFF,TGCGCCAGCAGCTTACAGGGACCGAACACTGAAGCTTTCTTT,TRBJ1-1,-,-,TRBV5-1
CASSLQGYGYTF,TGTGCCAGCAGCTTACAGGGCTATGGCTACACCTTC,TRBJ1-2,-,-,TRBV11-3
CASRTDRANEQYF,TGTGCCAGCAGGACGGACAGGGCCAACGAGCAGTACTTC,TRBJ2-7,-,TRBD1,TRBV25-1
CASSLGISGSVSTQYF,TGTGCCAGCAGCTTAGGTATTAGCGGGAGTGTTAGTACGCAGTATTTT,TRBJ2-3,-,TRBD2,TRBV7-2
CASSPAGTVGGYTF,TGTGCCAGCAGCCCCGCCGGGACGGTTGGTGGCTACACCTTC,TRBJ1-2,few,-,TRBV11-3
CASSLVPGTSYEQYF,TGCGCCAGCAGCTTGGTCCCCGGGACATCCTACGAGCAGTACTTC,TRBJ2-7,-,-,TRBV5-1
CASSPGGHNTGELFF,TGTGCCAGCAGCCCCGGGGGGCACAACACCGGGGAGCTGTTTTTT,TRBJ2-2,once,-,TRBV7-2
CASRSGQGRSPQHF,TGTGCCAGCAGGAGTGGACAGGGGCGGTCGCCCCAGCATTTT,TRBJ1-5,-,TRBD1,TRBV6-6
CASRGQGGNTEAFF,TGTGCCAGCAGGGGACAGGGAGGGAACACTGAAGCTTTCTTT,TRBJ1-1,-,TRBD1,TRBV7-2
CASSIGGAHQPQHF,TGTGCCAGTAGTATAGGGGGGGCCCATCAGCCCCAGCATTTT,TRBJ1-5,few,-,TRBV19
CATSSRRTGTLWEKLFF,TGTGCCACCAGCAGCCGACGGACCGGGACATTATGGGAAAAACTGTTTTTT,TRBJ1-4,-,-,TRBV15